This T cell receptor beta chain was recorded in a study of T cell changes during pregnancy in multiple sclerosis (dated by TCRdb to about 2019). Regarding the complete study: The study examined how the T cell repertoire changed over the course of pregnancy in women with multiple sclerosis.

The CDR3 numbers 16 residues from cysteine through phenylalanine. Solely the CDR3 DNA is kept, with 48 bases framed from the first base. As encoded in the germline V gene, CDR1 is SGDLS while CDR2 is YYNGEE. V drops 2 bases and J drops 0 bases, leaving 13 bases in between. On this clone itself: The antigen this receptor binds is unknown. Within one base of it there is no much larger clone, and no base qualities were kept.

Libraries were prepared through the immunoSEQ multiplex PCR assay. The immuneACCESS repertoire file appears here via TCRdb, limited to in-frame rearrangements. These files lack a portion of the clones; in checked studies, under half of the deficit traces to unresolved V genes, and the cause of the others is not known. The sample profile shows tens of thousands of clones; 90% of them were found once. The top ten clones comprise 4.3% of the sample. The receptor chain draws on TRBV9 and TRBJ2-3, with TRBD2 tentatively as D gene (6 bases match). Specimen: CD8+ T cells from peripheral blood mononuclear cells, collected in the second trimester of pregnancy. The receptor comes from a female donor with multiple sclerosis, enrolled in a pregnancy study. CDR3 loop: CASSVYGGASTDTQYF. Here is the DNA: TGTGCCAGCAGCGTTTACGGCGGGGCAAGCACAGATACGCAGTATTTT.